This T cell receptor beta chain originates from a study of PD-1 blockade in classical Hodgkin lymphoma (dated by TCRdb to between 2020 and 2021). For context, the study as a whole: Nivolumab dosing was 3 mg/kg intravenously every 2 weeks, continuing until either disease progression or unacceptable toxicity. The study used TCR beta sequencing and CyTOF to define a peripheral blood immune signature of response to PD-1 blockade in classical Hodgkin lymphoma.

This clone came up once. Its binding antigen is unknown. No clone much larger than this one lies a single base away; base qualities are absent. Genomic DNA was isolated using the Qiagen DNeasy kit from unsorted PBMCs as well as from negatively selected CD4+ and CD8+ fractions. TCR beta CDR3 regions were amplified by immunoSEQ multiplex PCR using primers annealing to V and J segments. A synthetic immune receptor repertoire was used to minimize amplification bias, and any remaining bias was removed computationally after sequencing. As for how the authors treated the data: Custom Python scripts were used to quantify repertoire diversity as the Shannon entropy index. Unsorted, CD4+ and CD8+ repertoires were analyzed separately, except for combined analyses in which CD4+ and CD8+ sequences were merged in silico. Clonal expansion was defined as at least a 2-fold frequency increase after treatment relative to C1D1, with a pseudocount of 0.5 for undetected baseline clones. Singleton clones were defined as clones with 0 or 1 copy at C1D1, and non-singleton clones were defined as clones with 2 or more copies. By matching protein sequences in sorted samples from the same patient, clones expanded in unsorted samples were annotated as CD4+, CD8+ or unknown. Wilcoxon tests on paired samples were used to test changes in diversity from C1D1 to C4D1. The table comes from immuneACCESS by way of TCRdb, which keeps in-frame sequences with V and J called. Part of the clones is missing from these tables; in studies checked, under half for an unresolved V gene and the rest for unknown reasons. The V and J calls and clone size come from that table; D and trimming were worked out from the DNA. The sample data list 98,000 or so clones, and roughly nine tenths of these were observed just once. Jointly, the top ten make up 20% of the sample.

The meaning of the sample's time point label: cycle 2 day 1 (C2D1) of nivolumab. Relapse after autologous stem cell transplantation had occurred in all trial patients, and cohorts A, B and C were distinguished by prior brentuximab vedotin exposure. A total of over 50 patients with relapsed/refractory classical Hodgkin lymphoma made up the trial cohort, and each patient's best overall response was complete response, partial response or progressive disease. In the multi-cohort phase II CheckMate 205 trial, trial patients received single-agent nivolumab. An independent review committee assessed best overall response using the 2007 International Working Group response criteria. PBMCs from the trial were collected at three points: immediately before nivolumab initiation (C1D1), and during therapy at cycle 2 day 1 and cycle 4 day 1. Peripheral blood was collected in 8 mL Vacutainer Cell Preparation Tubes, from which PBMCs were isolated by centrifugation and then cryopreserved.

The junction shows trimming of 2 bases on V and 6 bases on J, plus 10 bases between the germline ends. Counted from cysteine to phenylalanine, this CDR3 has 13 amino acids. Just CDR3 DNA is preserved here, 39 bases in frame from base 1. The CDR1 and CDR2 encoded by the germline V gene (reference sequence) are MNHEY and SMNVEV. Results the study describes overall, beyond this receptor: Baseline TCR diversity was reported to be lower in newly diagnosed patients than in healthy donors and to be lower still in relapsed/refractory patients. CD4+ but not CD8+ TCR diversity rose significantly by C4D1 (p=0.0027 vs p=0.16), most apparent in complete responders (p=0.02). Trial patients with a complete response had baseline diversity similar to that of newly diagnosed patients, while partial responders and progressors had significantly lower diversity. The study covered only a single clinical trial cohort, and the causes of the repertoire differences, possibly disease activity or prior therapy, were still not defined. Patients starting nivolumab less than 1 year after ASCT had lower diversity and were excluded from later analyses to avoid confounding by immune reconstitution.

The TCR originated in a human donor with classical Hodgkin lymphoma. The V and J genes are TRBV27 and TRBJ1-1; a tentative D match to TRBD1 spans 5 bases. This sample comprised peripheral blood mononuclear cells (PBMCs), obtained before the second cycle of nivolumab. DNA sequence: TGTGCCAGCAGTTTAATGGAGACAGCTGAAGCTTTCTTT. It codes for CASSLMETAEAFF.